This entry is about one T cell receptor (beta chain). Additional DNA sequences in this sample encode the identical CDR3. This sample was taken from a study of blood T cell repertoires in COVID-19. Study summary: Italy, Spain and the United States were the sources of the convalescent and acute COVID-19 samples. PBMCs, B-cell-depleted T cells, or T cells were the source of the cDNA or gDNA that made up the material.

As originally analysed: Amplification from reference gene primers served as the basis for estimated nucleated cell counts. The method was immunoSEQ multiplex PCR; TCRdb's version includes in-frame clones alone and lacks a portion of them. D and trimming were read from the DNA, whereas the V and J calls and clone size are those reported in that table. The sample holds under 100,000 clones, roughly 90% seen once. CDR1 is SGHRS and CDR2 is YFSETQ in the germline V gene. V shed 0 bases and J shed 5 bases, with 4 bases lying between them. The CDR3 sequence is 12 residues long. This receptor was obtained from a male donor with acute or convalescent COVID-19. The sample was peripheral blood. The J gene is TRBJ2-3, the V gene TRBV5-1; D is undetermined. CDR3 in DNA: TGCGCCAGCAGCTTGGAGAGAGATACGCAGTATTTT. Translating gives CASSLERDTQYF.